Below, 18 T cell receptor beta chains from the same sample are listed, as sequenced in a study of cytomegalovirus exposure and HLA in healthy donors. The primer mix had 60 Vbeta and 13 Jbeta primers. The data were produced by immunoSEQ multiplex PCR, yet TCRdb's version contains in-frame clones alone and is incomplete. The repertoire holds 85,000 to 130,000 clones, with approximately 79% as singletons. The sequenced material came from PBMCs. The receptors stem from a man in his 60s in good health and CMV-seropositive.

Only one count was recorded for this clone. J is TRBJ2-7 and V is TRBV6-5, with a weak D call TRBD2 (6 bases). The V gene's germline CDR1 is MNHEY and CDR2 SVGAGI. This CDR3 contains 15 residues. V was shortened by 6 bases and J by 3 bases, with 18 bases between the two germline ends. In nucleotides, the CDR3 is TGTGCCAGCAGCCATTACACCCCGGGAGACTACGAGCAGTACTTC. This sequence encodes CASSHYTPGDYEQYF.

The genes are TRBV19 and TRBJ1-6, with unresolved D. This CDR3 spans 13 amino acids. V was trimmed by 1 base and J by 8 bases, leaving 6 bases between them. Germline V gene lookup returns CDR1 LNHDA and CDR2 SQIVND (reference sequence). The CDR3 bases are TGTGCCAGTAGTATAGCCCAGTATTCACCCCTCCACTTT. Translating gives CASSIAQYSPLHF.

The J gene is TRBJ1-1, the V gene TRBV21-1. TRBV21-1 is a recognized pseudogene. CDR3 length equals 16 residues. DNA of the CDR3: TGTGCCAGCAGCAAAGCGCTTTTCAACCAAGCCATGAAAGCTTTCTTT. Protein: CASSKALFNQAMKAFF.

The chain is built from TRBV7-9 and TRBJ2-1; 8 bases align to TRBD1. The CDR3 totals 16 residues. Germline loops: CDR1 SEHNR, CDR2 FQNEAQ (reference sequence). V dropped 2 bases and J dropped 6; count of bases not matched to a gene: 9. CDR3: CASSLIRTGSRNEQFF. The CDR3 DNA reads as TGTGCCAGCAGCTTAATTAGGACAGGGAGTCGCAATGAGCAGTTCTTC.

The V gene is TRBV5-8, the J gene TRBJ2-5, with 8 bases that match TRBD2. CDR1 is SGHTS, CDR2 YDEGEE, per germline. This CDR3 comprises 14 residues. After removal of 3 bases from V and 3 bases from J, the junction contained 4 bases not matched to a gene. The CDR3 DNA is TGTGCCAGCAGCTACGGGGGGGGAAAAGAGACCCAGTACTTC. It yields the protein CASSYGGGKETQYF.

The CDR3, as DNA: TGTGCCAGCAGCTTGGGGCAGGGCTCCTACGAGCAGTACTTC. Amino acid sequence: CASSLGQGSYEQYF. The chain has TRBV5-4 and TRBJ2-7; TRBD1 is a possible D gene (5 bases). Trimming pared 0 bases from V and 0 bases from J, leaving 7 bases between. Per the germline V gene, CDR1 is SGHNT and CDR2 is YYREEE (reference sequence). This CDR3 has 14 amino acids.

The chain carries TRBV5-6 and TRBJ2-5; 8 nucleotides align to TRBD1. The V gene end was trimmed by 4 bases and the J gene end by 3 bases; junction bases not matched to a gene: 14. CDR1 is SGHDT and CDR2 is YYEEEE in the germline V gene. The CDR3 length is 17 residues. This CDR3 is CASSRFRGPLGEETQYF. CDR3 nucleotides: TGTGCCAGCAGCCGATTCAGGGGGCCGTTGGGGGAAGAGACCCAGTACTTC.

This chain links TRBV5-1 with TRBJ2-7; 9 nucleotides align to TRBD2. Looked up from germline, CDR1 is SGHRS and CDR2 is YFSETQ. After removal of 4 bases from V and 6 bases from J, the junction contained 11 bases not matched to a gene. The CDR3 runs to 15 residues. The CDR3 sequence is CASSPMVSSGAEQYF. Written as DNA, the CDR3 is TGCGCCAGCAGCCCCATGGTGTCTAGCGGGGCCGAGCAGTACTTC.

This chain links TRBV14 with TRBJ1-2; 9 bases agree with TRBD1. V shed 1 base and J 4 bases; nucleotides not matched to a gene: 7. The germline CDR1 and CDR2 sequences are SGHDN and FVKESK. The CDR3 runs 16 residues. The CDR3 loop reads CASSQVGGQGRYGYTF. The CDR3 DNA is TGTGCCAGCAGCCAAGTGGGGGGACAGGGCCGCTATGGCTACACCTTC.

This clone was detected only a few times. This chain's CDR3 is CASSREWRGRSPLHF. CDR3 in DNA: TGTGCCAGCAGCCGTGAGTGGCGGGGTAGATCACCCCTCCACTTT. This rearrangement joins TRBV27 to TRBJ1-6; no firm D call. The germline V and J ends were trimmed by 6 bases and 10 bases, with 19 bases remaining between them. There are 15 residues in the CDR3. Germline V gene data show CDR1 as MNHEY and CDR2 as SMNVEV (reference sequence).

The chain is built from TRBV5-4 and TRBJ2-4; possible D gene TRBD2, 6 bases. The CDR3 runs 11 residues. Germline CDR1 is SGHNT and CDR2 is YYREEE (reference sequence). The V end was cut by 3 bases, the J end by 8 bases, with 6 bases between. This CDR3 is CASSWGDIQYF. The CDR3 nucleotides read TGTGCCAGCAGCTGGGGGGACATTCAGTACTTC.

The V and J genes are TRBV2 and TRBJ2-5, with D perhaps TRBD1 (5 bases). V was shortened by 1 base and J by 13 bases, with 10 bases between the two germline ends. The CDR3 is 11 residues long. Germline CDR1 reads SNHLY; CDR2 reads FYNNEI. CDR3 nucleotide sequence: TGTGCCAGCAGTGAAGGCCAGGGTCGGTACTTC. Translation gives CASSEGQGRYF.

The chain is built from TRBV18 and TRBJ1-3; TRBD1 aligns across 7 bases. The CDR3 loop spans 15 amino acids. The J segment lost 4 bases and the V segment lost 6 bases, leaving 9 bases of the junction unmatched. Per germline, CDR1 KGHSH and CDR2 LQKENI. This CDR3 is CASSLGTAGGNTIYF. CDR3 nucleotide sequence: TGTGCCAGCTCCCTCGGGACAGCAGGAGGAAACACCATATATTTT.

The gene calls are TRBV14 and TRBJ2-2, with 13 bases fitting TRBD2. The CDR3 length is 16 residues. V shed 4 bases, J shed 6 bases, and the junction held 5 bases outside the gene matches. Germline CDR1 is SGHDN and CDR2 is FVKESK. The CDR3 DNA follows: TGTGCCAGCAGCCCCCTAGGGACTAGCGGGGCCGGGGAGCTGTTTTTT. Its translation is CASSPLGTSGAGELFF.

The chain is built from TRBV27 and TRBJ2-7, with 11 bases aligning to TRBD1. V lost 6 bases and J lost 3; bases outside the gene matches: 13. The germline V gene encodes CDR1 MNHEY and CDR2 SMNVEV (reference sequence). CDR3 length: 17 amino acids. This chain's CDR3 is CASRPGQGAVAGYEQYF. The CDR3 coding sequence is TGTGCCAGCAGGCCCGGACAGGGGGCGGTTGCTGGCTACGAGCAGTACTTC.

This chain uses TRBV19 with TRBJ1-5, with TRBD1 identical over 8 bases. The ends lost 6 bases at V and 7 bases at J; junction bases unmatched: 8. CDR3 size: 14 residues. The V gene's germline CDR1 is LNHDA and CDR2 SQIVND (reference sequence). CDR3 sequence: CASRSGQGEQPQHF. The CDR3 region has the DNA TGTGCCAGTAGATCCGGACAGGGAGAACAGCCCCAGCATTTT.

The genes are TRBV6-1 and TRBJ2-5, with 12 bases that match TRBD1. The J call is in doubt because the DNA end fits TRBJ2-7 better. CDR3 size: 16 residues. CDR1 and CDR2 (germline): MNHNS, SASEGT. For the CDR3, the DNA is TGTGCCAGCAGTGAAGCGGCGGGACAGGGGGCTTACGAGCAGTACTTC. Its protein is CASSEAAGQGAYEQYF.

CDR3 DNA: TGTGCCTGGAGTGTTGGGACAGGGGAAAATTCACCCCTCCACTTT. It encodes CAWSVGTGENSPLHF. The V and J genes are TRBV30 and TRBJ1-6; 10 bases are shared with TRBD1. Per the germline V gene, CDR1 is GTSNPN and CDR2 is SVGIG (reference sequence). V lost 0 bases, J lost 7 bases, and 3 bases stayed unmatched. The CDR3 runs 15 residues.